These 8 T cell receptor beta chains originate from one sample sequenced in a study of blood T cell repertoires in COVID-19. Assay used: immunoSEQ multiplex PCR; TCRdb lists only in-frame clones, some missing. The sample holds about 200,000 clones, around 84% seen once. Sequenced material: peripheral blood. The receptors here all came from a man aged 50 to 59 with active or convalescent COVID-19.

The chain has TRBV15 and TRBJ2-3, with 13 bases identical to TRBD2. There are 16 residues in the CDR3. The ends lost 5 bases at V and 3 bases at J; junction bases unmatched: 5. The germline CDR1 and CDR2 sequences are LNHNV and YYDKDF (reference sequence). For the CDR3, the DNA is TGTGCCACCAGCCGAATGACTAGCGGGGGGACAGATACGCAGTATTTT. Encoded protein: CATSRMTSGGTDTQYF.

The CDR3: CSVGLAGGREDTQYF. CDR3 nucleotide sequence: TGCAGCGTTGGACTAGCGGGGGGGCGCGAAGATACGCAGTATTTT. The rearrangement links TRBV29-1 to TRBJ2-3; 14 bases line up with TRBD2. Germline assignment: CDR1 SQVTM and CDR2 ANQGSEA. Germline trimming cut 4 bases from V and 5 bases from J; bases unmatched to any gene: 5. This CDR3 region has 15 residues.

In this sample, this clone turned up a few times. CDR3 sequence reads: CASSLQLYSNQPQHF. CDR3 bases: TGTGCCAGCAGCTTACAACTGTATAGCAATCAGCCCCAGCATTTT. The gene calls are TRBV7-2 and TRBJ1-5; D unresolved. Germline assignment: CDR1 SGHTA and CDR2 FQGNSA. V lost 2 bases and J 0 bases, leaving 8 bases between the germline ends. This CDR3 has 15 amino acids.

The V call is TRBV6-5, the J call TRBJ2-2; D is perhaps TRBD2 (6 bases). V was clipped by 4 bases and J by 2 bases, with 14 bases between them. Per germline, CDR1 MNHEY and CDR2 SVGAGI. This CDR3 comprises 16 residues. CDR3 sequence (DNA): TGTGCCAGCAGTTGGTCTCTTGCGGGAAACACCGGGGAGCTGTTTTTT. Residues: CASSWSLAGNTGELFF.

This chain links TRBV29-1 with TRBJ2-1, with 12 positions matching TRBD2. CDR3 length equals 16 residues. CDR1 SQVTM and CDR2 ANQGSEA come from the germline V gene. Trimming at V came to 7 bases and at J to 4 bases, leaving 11 bases not matched to a gene. CDR3 sequence (DNA): TGCAGCGCCCTCGGACTAGCGGGACCGGGGTACAATGAGCAGTTCTTC. Amino acids: CSALGLAGPGYNEQFF.

This clone appeared a few times. V is TRBV10-3 and J is TRBJ2-2, with D possibly being TRBD2 (6 bases). In germline, CDR1 is ENHRY, CDR2 SYGVKD. This CDR3 has 13 residues. Trimming took 9 bases from V and 4 from J, leaving 12 bases between them. The CDR3 DNA sequence: TGTGCCATACGATCCGGGGGCACCGGGGAGCTGTTTTTT. The encoded protein is CAIRSGGTGELFF.

CDR3 loop: CASSQDWSGGGYTF. The DNA for the CDR3 is TGCGCCAGCAGCCAAGACTGGTCCGGGGGTGGCTACACCTTC. The chain uses TRBV4-1 and TRBJ1-2; D possibly corresponds to TRBD1 (5 bases). Germline V gene sequence: CDR1 MGHRA, CDR2 YSYEKL. The CDR3 sequence is 14 residues long. V was shortened by 0 bases and J by 7 bases, with 12 bases between the two germline ends.

The chain joins TRBV19 to TRBJ1-5, with 7 bases identical to TRBD1. CDR1 LNHDA and CDR2 SQIVND come from the germline V gene (reference sequence). V shed 3 bases, J shed 4 bases, and the junction held 3 bases outside the gene matches. The CDR3 is 14 residues long. The CDR3 here is CASSIRTGNQPQHF. The CDR3 nucleotides are TGTGCCAGTAGTATCAGGACAGGTAATCAGCCCCAGCATTTT.